These 9 T cell receptor beta chains were sequenced from one sample in a study of OX40 agonist ivuxolimab in advanced cancers. The method was immunoSEQ multiplex PCR; TCRdb's version includes in-frame clones alone and lacks a portion of them. The sample gives tens of thousands of clones, 70% to 90% of which show up once; 13% to 15% is in the top ten. This material consisted of CD4+ or CD8+ T cells sorted from blood, taken in a trial of the OX40 agonist ivuxolimab. The receptors shown here come from an adult with an advanced solid tumor such as melanoma, head and neck, liver or kidney cancer.

CDR3 in amino acids: CASSLDKNTEAFF. The CDR3 nucleotides read TGTGCCAGCAGCCTGGACAAGAACACTGAAGCTTTCTTT. The chain links TRBV7-8 to TRBJ1-1; D might be TRBD1 (5 bases). The CDR3 covers 13 residues. The germline V gene has CDR1 SGHVS and CDR2 FQNEAQ. V was shortened by 5 bases and J by 1 base, with 8 bases between the two germline ends.

CDR3 sequence reads: CAWNRGYEQYF. CDR3 coding DNA: TGTGCCTGGAATCGCGGCTACGAGCAGTACTTC. This chain joins TRBV30 and TRBJ2-7; D remains unclear. CDR3 length: 11 residues. Germline CDR1 reads GTSNPN; CDR2 reads SVGIG (reference sequence). V was shortened by 4 bases and J by 3 bases, with 7 bases between the two germline ends.

The chain joins TRBV2 to TRBJ1-1; D possibly corresponds to TRBD1 (6 bases). In germline, CDR1 is SNHLY, CDR2 FYNNEI. V was trimmed by 7 bases and J by 2 bases, leaving 17 bases between them. CDR3 length: 15 amino acids. The CDR3 loop reads CASMRRGTVNTEAFF. CDR3 DNA: TGTGCCAGCATGCGGAGGGGGACCGTTAACACTGAAGCTTTCTTT.

The chain joins TRBV19 to TRBJ2-1; D ambiguous. This CDR3 has 11 amino acids. V was clipped by 6 bases and J by 10 bases, with 10 bases between them. Germline CDR1 and CDR2: LNHDA and SQIVND (reference sequence). The CDR3 sequence: CASRNPWEQFF. As DNA, the CDR3 is TGTGCCAGTAGAAACCCGTGGGAGCAGTTCTTC.

The rearrangement uses TRBV28 and TRBJ2-2; D is unresolved. Trimming stripped 3 bases from V and 7 bases from J, with 3 bases between. The CDR3 is 11 residues long. The germline V gene encodes CDR1 MDHEN and CDR2 SYDVKM. CDR3 sequence (DNA): TGTGCCAGCAGTTTCTTCGGGGAGCTGTTTTTT. This sequence encodes CASSFFGELFF.

CDR3 region: CASSLEGQPEQETQYF. The DNA for the CDR3 is TGCGCCAGCAGCTTGGAGGGACAACCCGAGCAAGAGACCCAGTACTTC. The J gene is TRBJ2-5, the V gene TRBV5-1, with TRBD1 as a possible D gene (6 bases). Per germline, CDR1 SGHRS and CDR2 YFSETQ. Between the trimmed V and J ends, which lost 0 bases and 2 bases, there was a span of 14 bases. The CDR3 extends over 16 amino acids.

The gene calls are TRBV7-9 and TRBJ2-1; D gene uncertain. The CDR3 loop spans 16 amino acids. The germline V and J ends were trimmed by 2 bases and 1 base, with 12 bases remaining between them. Germline V gene data show CDR1 as SEHNR and CDR2 as FQNEAQ (reference sequence). The CDR3 DNA follows: TGTGCCAGCAGCTTAAATTTGGGTGTTTCCTACAATGAGCAGTTCTTC. This translates into CASSLNLGVSYNEQFF.

The rearrangement links TRBV30 to TRBJ1-3; D remains ambiguous. The CDR3 is 13 amino acids. From germline, CDR1 is GTSNPN and CDR2 SVGIG (reference sequence). Trimming removed 2 bases from V and 0 bases from J, with 5 bases in between. CDR3 sequence reads: CAWSRGSGNTIYF. CDR3 DNA: TGTGCCTGGAGTCGGGGCTCTGGAAACACCATATATTTT. Full variable domain (missing parts from reference TRBV30 and TRBJ1-3): SQTIHQWPATLVQPVGSPLSLECTVEGTSNPNLYWYRQAAGRGLQLLFYSVGIGQISSEVPQNLSASRPQDRQFILSSKKLLLSDSGFYLCAWSRGSGNTIYFGEGSWLTVV.

The V call is TRBV11-2, the J call TRBJ2-7, with D perhaps matching TRBD2 (7 bases). CDR3 size: 14 residues. Germline loops: CDR1 SGHAT, CDR2 FQNNGV. Between the trimmed V and J ends, which lost 6 bases and 4 bases, there was a span of 16 bases. DNA for the CDR3: TGTGCCAGCAGTTTCGGCGGGGGCGGGTACGAGCAGTACTTC. Translated: CASSFGGGGYEQYF.